This entry lists 22 T cell receptor beta chains sequenced from one sample in a study of T cell responses to AZD1222 COVID-19 vaccine. Sequencing used immunoSEQ multiplex PCR; TCRdb keeps in-frame clones, though not all of them. The sample has around 100,000 clones, about 90% seen once. The specimen was peripheral blood, collected 28 days after the second AZD1222 dose. The receptors derive from an adult who received the AZD1222 COVID-19 vaccine.

There are a few counts of this clone. This rearrangement joins TRBV7-2 to TRBJ1-6; TRBD1 might be the D (5 bases). Trimming removed 3 bases from V and 8 bases from J, with 11 bases in between. The CDR3 spans 14 residues. Germline CDR1 SGHTA, CDR2 FQGNSA. The chain's CDR3 is CASSFRDGDSPLHF. As DNA, the CDR3 is TGTGCCAGCAGCTTCCGGGACGGGGATTCACCCCTCCACTTT.

The V and J genes are TRBV5-6 and TRBJ1-3, with D unresolved. V lost 0 bases and J 0 bases, leaving 13 bases between the germline ends. This CDR3 spans 17 amino acids. The germline gives CDR1 SGHDT, CDR2 YYEEEE. This CDR3 reads CASSLEAALDSGNTIYF. The CDR3 coding sequence is TGTGCCAGCAGCTTGGAGGCGGCGCTAGACTCTGGAAACACCATATATTTT.

The gene calls are TRBV5-5 and TRBJ2-7; the D gene is possibly TRBD1 (5 bases). Between the trimmed V and J ends, which lost 3 bases and 13 bases, there was a span of 20 bases. The CDR3 loop spans 13 amino acids. Per the germline V gene, CDR1 is SGHKS and CDR2 is YYEKEE (reference sequence). CDR3 protein: CASSSFLTGSVYF. DNA for the CDR3: TGTGCCAGCAGCTCCTTTCTCACAGGCTCAGTTTACTTC.

This clone was counted once. The chain carries TRBV28 and TRBJ1-6; 7 bases align to TRBD1. J lost 16 bases, V lost 3 bases, and 6 bases had no gene match. The CDR3 runs to 12 residues. The germline V gene encodes CDR1 MDHEN and CDR2 SYDVKM. The CDR3: CASSFSGGRLHF. The CDR3 DNA reads as TGTGCCAGCAGTTTTTCAGGGGGTAGACTCCACTTT.

This chain connects TRBV11-2 to TRBJ2-2, with 9 bases matching TRBD1. J was trimmed by 6 bases and V by 4 bases; bases with no gene match: 12. The CDR3 is 17 residues long. Germline V gene lookup returns CDR1 SGHAT and CDR2 FQNNGV. The CDR3: CASSSRPGTGRSGELFF. The DNA for the CDR3 is TGTGCCAGCAGCTCAAGGCCCGGGACAGGGCGGTCCGGGGAGCTGTTTTTT.

This rearrangement joins TRBV7-8 to TRBJ1-1; D may be TRBD1 (6 bases). The length of the CDR3 is 15 residues. The V gene's germline CDR1 is SGHVS and CDR2 FQNEAQ. The CDR3 loop reads CATYRTALMNTEAFF. CDR3 sequence (DNA): TGTGCTACTTATCGGACAGCACTCATGAACACTGAAGCTTTCTTT.

The rearrangement links TRBV6-5 to TRBJ2-5, with unresolved D. There are 14 residues in the CDR3. Trimming took off 0 bases at V and 1 base at J, with 6 bases between the two ends. Germline loops: CDR1 MNHEY, CDR2 SVGAGI. CDR3 bases: TGTGCCAGCAGTTACTCGGTCAGCCAAGAGACCCAGTACTTC. Encoded protein: CASSYSVSQETQYF.

V gene TRBV7-2 combines with J gene TRBJ2-3, with unresolved D. There are 17 residues in the CDR3. Germline V CDR1 and CDR2: SGHTA, FQGNSA. V gave up 0 bases and J gave up 2 bases, with 15 bases separating them. For the CDR3, the DNA is TGTGCCAGCAGCTTAGCGATTGGCTATCCATACACAGATACGCAGTATTTT. Residues: CASSLAIGYPYTDTQYF.

DNA of the CDR3: TGTGCCAGCAGCTCCAGGGGGTTAGCCGATCAGCCCCAGCATTTT. Translation: CASSSRGLADQPQHF. The V gene is TRBV7-2, the J gene TRBJ1-5; 7 bases line up with TRBD1. Germline lookup yields CDR1 SGHTA and CDR2 FQGNSA. V lost 4 bases and J lost 5; bases outside the gene matches: 8. CDR3 length equals 15 residues.

This chain links TRBV4-2 with TRBJ2-1; TRBD2 is a possible D gene (6 bases). V lost 1 base and J lost 4, with 11 bases in between. The CDR3 is 15 amino acids. The V gene's germline CDR1 is LGHNA and CDR2 YNFKEQ. CDR3 in DNA: TGTGCCAGCAGCCAAGGGATAGCGGATTACAATGAGCAGTTCTTC. Translation: CASSQGIADYNEQFF.

The gene calls are TRBV6-2 or TRBV6-3 and TRBJ1-2, with a weak D call TRBD1 (5 bases). The ends were cut back, 5 bases at V and 2 bases at J, with 12 bases in the middle. The length of the CDR3 is 14 residues. CDR1 MNHEY and CDR2 SVGEGT come from the germline V gene. Here the CDR3 DNA reads TGTGCCAGCAGTCAAAACCGGGACAACTATGGCTACACCTTC. This translates into CASSQNRDNYGYTF.

The V call is TRBV9, the J call TRBJ1-1; D may be TRBD1 (5 bases). V was cut by 0 bases and J by 5 bases, with 11 bases left in between. In germline, CDR1 is SGDLS, CDR2 YYNGEE. The CDR3 runs 14 residues. CDR3 in amino acids: CASSVGPRETEAFF. The DNA of the CDR3 is TGTGCCAGCAGCGTAGGTCCCAGGGAGACTGAAGCTTTCTTT.

A few counts support this clone. The chain uses TRBV7-3 and TRBJ1-1; a weak D match, TRBD1 (5 bases). The CDR3 length is 15 residues. The ends were cut back, 0 bases at V and 1 base at J, with 9 bases in the middle. Germline V gene lookup returns CDR1 SGHTA and CDR2 FQGTGA. The CDR3 loop is CASSLTSQGNTEAFF. The CDR3 DNA reads as TGTGCCAGCAGCTTAACGTCCCAGGGGAACACTGAAGCTTTCTTT.

The chain couples TRBV5-1 to TRBJ2-2; 8 bases match TRBD1. The CDR3 extends over 16 amino acids. With V trimmed by 0 bases and J by 5 bases, 6 bases remained unmatched. Germline V lookup: CDR1 SGHRS, CDR2 YFSETQ. CDR3 nucleotides: TGCGCCAGCAGCTTGGCCAAGACAGGGGTGACCGGGGAGCTGTTTTTT. It is translated as CASSLAKTGVTGELFF.

The chain couples TRBV5-6 to TRBJ2-5, with D possibly TRBD1 on 5 matching bases. V gave up 0 bases and J gave up 2 bases, with 11 bases separating them. Germline V gene data show CDR1 as SGHDT and CDR2 as YYEEEE. CDR3 length: 15 amino acids. The CDR3 is CASSLALGRQETQYF. Written as DNA, the CDR3 is TGTGCCAGCAGCTTGGCATTGGGGCGGCAAGAGACCCAGTACTTC. Combining the CDR3 with reference TRBV5-6 and TRBJ2-5 gives the whole variable domain DAGVTQSPTHLIKTRGQQVTLRCSPKSGHDTVSWYQQALGQGPQFIFQYYEEEERQRGNFPDRFSGHQFPNYSSELNVNALLLGDSALYLCASSLALGRQETQYFGPGTRLLVL.

V is TRBV6-2 or TRBV6-3 and J is TRBJ2-3; the match to TRBD2 covers 9 bases. V was pared by 4 bases and J by 4 bases, with 6 bases of the junction left unmatched. Per germline, CDR1 MNHEY and CDR2 SVGEGT. CDR3 length: 15 amino acids. This CDR3 reads CASSSPGGRADTQYF. The CDR3 DNA reads as TGTGCCAGCAGTTCTCCTGGCGGGAGGGCAGATACGCAGTATTTT.

V is TRBV7-9 and J is TRBJ2-3, with 9 positions matching TRBD2. This CDR3 comprises 13 residues. The trim removed 4 bases at V and 6 bases at J, leaving 2 bases unmatched. From germline, CDR1 is SEHNR and CDR2 FQNEAQ (reference sequence). This CDR3 reads CASSSSGTDTQYF. CDR3 nucleotide sequence: TGTGCCAGCAGCTCTAGCGGGACGGATACGCAGTATTTT. The full variable domain, completed using reference TRBV7-9 and TRBJ2-3, is DTGVSQNPRHKITKRGQNVTFRCDPISEHNRLYWYRQTLGQGPEFLTYFQNEAQLEKSRLLSDRFSAERPKGSFSTLEIQRTEQGDSAMYLCASSSSGTDTQYFGPGTRLTVL.

The rearrangement links TRBV3-1 (or the pseudogene TRBV3-2) to TRBJ2-7, with 10 positions matching TRBD2. Germline CDR1 is LGHDT and CDR2 is YNNKEL (reference sequence). The V segment lost 0 bases and the J segment 0 bases; nucleotides outside the gene matches: 14. There are 20 residues in the CDR3. The CDR3 bases are TGTGCCAGCAGCCAAGAAAATTTTGGGCCTAGCGGGAGCAGCTCCTACGAGCAGTACTTC. Protein product: CASSQENFGPSGSSSYEQYF.

This clone has only one observation. V gene TRBV5-1 combines with J gene TRBJ2-5, with D perhaps being TRBD1 or TRBD2 (6 bases each). The CDR3 is made up of 13 amino acids. V was pared by 5 bases and J by 0 bases, with 8 bases between. Germline values: CDR1 SGHRS, CDR2 YFSETQ. The CDR3 here is CASRGGNQETQYF. The CDR3 nucleotides read TGCGCCAGCAGAGGGGGGAACCAAGAGACCCAGTACTTC.

This rearrangement joins TRBV6-4 to TRBJ2-6; the match to TRBD1 covers 8 bases. Germline V gene lookup returns CDR1 MRHNA and CDR2 SNTAGT. The V gene end was trimmed by 4 bases and the J gene end by 1 base; junction bases not matched to a gene: 6. The CDR3 is made up of 17 amino acids. This CDR3 is CASSADRVDSGANVLTF. The DNA for the CDR3 is TGTGCCAGCAGTGCGGACAGGGTGGATTCTGGGGCCAACGTCCTGACTTTC.

The chain links TRBV2 to TRBJ2-7, with TRBD2 matching 9 bases. CDR3 length: 14 amino acids. CDR1 and CDR2 (germline): SNHLY, FYNNEI. Trimming took 2 bases from V and 4 from J; bases not matched to a gene: 3. CDR3 DNA sequence: TGTGCCAGCAGTGAACTAGCGGGACCGTACGAGCAGTACTTC. It specifies CASSELAGPYEQYF.

This clone was observed a single time. V and J are TRBV30 and TRBJ1-2; D gene unclear. V gave up 3 bases and J gave up 8 bases, with 16 bases separating them. The CDR3 is made up of 13 amino acids. Germline V lookup: CDR1 GTSNPN, CDR2 SVGIG (reference sequence). The CDR3 reads CAWSPYGVRGYTF. The CDR3 nucleotides read TGTGCCTGGAGCCCCTATGGGGTGCGGGGCTACACCTTC.